This T cell receptor beta chain was found in a study of human T cells and chemical hapten exposure. MiXCR, run by TCRdb on the RACE reads, gives a single entry per CDR3 protein. The sample gives 65,000 to 95,000 distinct CDR3 sequences, about 9.2% of which show up once; roughly 1.5% is in the top ten. Time point specified: healthy volunteer bleed at 6 weeks. Total RNA was extracted from unfractionated whole blood. The CDR3 extends over 14 amino acids. The J segment lost 6 bases and the V segment lost 7 bases, leaving 10 bases of the junction unmatched. Germline V gene sequence: CDR1 SGHRS, CDR2 YFSETQ.

The V call is TRBV5-1, the J call TRBJ2-7, with 10 nucleotides matching TRBD2. Sequences were obtained from whole blood. The source is a female donor in good health. Some clones in this sample may be carry-over from other donors' samples. DNA for the CDR3: TGCGCCAGCTCCGACCAGCGGGGGGGCCGCGAGCAGTACTTC. Protein product: CASSDQRGGREQYF.